This T cell receptor (beta chain) derives from a study of blood T cells in healthy people across ages. Points from the study as a whole: The fall in TCR beta diversity per million T cells was roughly linear with age.

Trimming took 5 bases from V and 3 from J, leaving 13 bases between them. This CDR3 comprises 14 residues. Germline assignment: CDR1 MDHEN and CDR2 SYDVKM. Together with a sample-barcoded 5' primer, a J-beta primer mix was included in a second PCR lasting about 7 to 12 cycles. In TCRdb, the 5' RACE reads were re-called with MiXCR into one record per CDR3 protein. The top ten hold more than 20% of the sample, which has 700,000 to 950,000 distinct CDR3 sequences, 40% to 45% seen once. Samples each yielded at least 5.5 micrograms of total RNA. Turning to this clonotype: Its specificity is unknown.

The chain has TRBV28 and TRBJ2-5, with D possibly TRBD2 on 6 matching bases. This TCR derives from a woman aged 60-75 years in good health. Sequencing input: blood. The CDR3 loop is CASSVMAGKETQYF. CDR3 bases: TGTGCCAGCAGTGTAATGGCGGGAAAAGAGACCCAGTACTTC.